This section outlines one TCR beta chain sequence together with its context. No antigen is known for it. The time point is: patch test 3, about 24 weeks after DPC sensitization. Treatment indicated: therapeutic diphenylcyclopropenone sensitization with weekly scalp DPC. Each patch test followed a blood draw. The data were taken from a study of human T cells and chemical hapten exposure. Study in general: Sensitization used 2% DPC on around 2 cm by around 2 cm upper inner arm skin. It was small differences in pooled library volume that mainly caused per-sample TCR yields to vary. Study-level findings and limits: Healthy individuals' immune responses may differ from those of donors, who had alopecia.

In TCRdb, the RACE reads were re-called with MiXCR into one record per CDR3 protein. The data contain 150,000 to 200,000 distinct CDR3 sequences, roughly a quarter of them singletons. CDR3 length equals 13 residues. V gave up 6 bases and J gave up 7 bases, with 13 bases separating them. The clonotype was recovered from a woman aged 40 to 55 with alopecia areata. Some clones in this sample may be carry-over from other donors' samples. The chain uses TRBV12-3 or TRBV12-4 and TRBJ1-3, with a weak D call TRBD1 (5 bases). Specimen: whole blood, collected in connection with sensitization to the hapten diphenylcyclopropenone (DPC). This CDR3 reads CASRAGTANTIYF. CDR3 in DNA: TGTGCCAGCAGGGCCGGGACGGCGAACACCATATATTTT.